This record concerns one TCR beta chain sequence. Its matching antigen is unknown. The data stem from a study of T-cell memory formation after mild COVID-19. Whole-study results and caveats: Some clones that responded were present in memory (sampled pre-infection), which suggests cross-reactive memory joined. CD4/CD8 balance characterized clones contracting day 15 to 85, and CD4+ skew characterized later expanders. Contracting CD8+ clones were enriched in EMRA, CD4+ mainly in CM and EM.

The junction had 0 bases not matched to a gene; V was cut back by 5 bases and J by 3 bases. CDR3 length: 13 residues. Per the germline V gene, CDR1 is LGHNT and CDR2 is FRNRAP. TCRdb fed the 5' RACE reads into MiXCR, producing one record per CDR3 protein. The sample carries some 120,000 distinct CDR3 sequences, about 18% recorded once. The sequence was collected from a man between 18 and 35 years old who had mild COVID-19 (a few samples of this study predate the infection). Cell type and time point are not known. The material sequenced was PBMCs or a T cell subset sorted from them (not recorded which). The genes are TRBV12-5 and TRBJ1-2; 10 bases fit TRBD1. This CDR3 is CASGGTGDYGYTF. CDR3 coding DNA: TGTGCTAGTGGTGGGACAGGGGACTATGGCTACACCTTC.